The source of this T cell receptor beta chain is a study of CD8 T cells in Susac syndrome (dated by TCRdb to 2018 to 2020). A note on the overall study: Repertoire sequencing was used to test whether CD8+ T cell activation and differentiation in Susac syndrome was antigen driven.

High-throughput TCR beta sequencing profiled peripheral blood CD8+ and CD4+ T cells from healthy donors, Susac syndrome patients and multiple sclerosis patients. Healthy donors were age- and sex-matched controls. Bulk CD8+ and CD4+ T cells were purified magnetically by negative isolation, whereas CD8+ TEMRA cells were enriched by FACS. Blood was drawn into EDTA tubes, processed within 24 hours, and PBMCs were isolated by density gradient centrifugation. PBMCs intended for TCR sequencing were cryopreserved in liquid nitrogen and were subsequently thawed in a 37 degrees C water bath. A purity of at least 90% was achieved for sorted or isolated CD4+, CD8+ and CD8+ TEMRA cells. RNA was extracted with the RNeasy kit and about 0.45 to 1 ug was reverse transcribed using random hexamers. The immunoSEQ multiplex PCR assay, which covers 54 Vbeta and 13 Jbeta segments, was used to amplify TCR beta CDR3 regions. PCR amplification bias was corrected using a synthetic template baseline for primer optimization and computational correction. The paper's processing steps were these. Only productive sequences were kept, with reads annotated to V, D and J genes according to IMGT and analyzed in immunoSEQ Analyzer. Clonality was calculated as one minus the Shannon entropy normalized by log2 of the number of productive unique sequences. Public and private clones were assessed among the 100 most prevalent clones of each patient and control. Clones were defined as Susac-specific if absent from the healthy and MS cohorts, from 900 to 1,300 published viral clones and from other ImmuneACCESS disease sequences. The public reads were run again by TCRdb, first through fastp at Q25 and then through MiXCR, and only productive beta chains were kept. Every entry covers one CDR3 protein and lists the most common genes and DNA from its rows. The V and J calls were determined by TCRdb, not by the authors. Present in this sample are about 110,000 distinct CDR3 sequences, roughly 95% of which were seen just once. Around 0.1% of the sample is taken by the ten largest.

Broad study findings and their caveats: The study acknowledged that relatively few individuals were included in the TCR sequencing and HLA analysis.

Remarks on this clonotype: Its antigen remains unidentified. Per-base qualities were not stored, and no clone one base away is much larger.

This TCR derives from a human donor in good health. Sequencing used CD4+ T cells from PBMCs.

The CDR3 loop reads CASSAGGGRGANVLTF. Here is the DNA: TGTGCCAGCAGCGCAGGGGGCGGGCGAGGGGCCAACGTCCTGACTTTC. The rearranged chain carries TRBV7-3 and TRBJ2-6, and 8 junctional nucleotides match TRBD1. The germline V and J ends show losses of 5 bases and 4 bases respectively, and no gene match explains 7 bases of the junction. The germline V gene supplies CDR1 SGHTA and CDR2 FQGTGA. Reading from cysteine to phenylalanine, the CDR3 counts 16 amino acids. CDR3 DNA only is kept here, 48 bases in frame from base 1.